This T cell receptor (beta chain) appears in the sequencing data of a study of long-term antiretroviral therapy in people with HIV. Study results and caveats: Every time point showed a repertoire led by clones expanded before ART. ART-treated samples gained diversity yet remained below transplant donor controls.

Of note for this clone: The antigen is undetermined.

United States facilities provided treatment to all participants with HIV. The authors ran the immunoSEQ assay, v3.0, at survey level. Some clones are missing from TCRdb's copy, which holds only in-frame ones; the method was immunoSEQ multiplex PCR. The sample contains tens of thousands of clones, roughly 87% of which appear only once. Trimming pared 0 bases from V and 0 bases from J, leaving 9 bases between. Germline CDR1 reads LNHDA; CDR2 reads SQIVND (reference sequence). This CDR3 spans 16 amino acids. This receptor was identified in a man aged 45-60 years with HIV. The sample was unsorted PBMCs, taken 2 years after starting antiretroviral therapy. V and J are TRBV19 and TRBJ1-5; weak D call: TRBD1 (6 bases). For the CDR3, the DNA is TGTGCCAGTAGTATAGAGGGGGCCCTTAGCAATCAGCCCCAGCATTTT. This translates into CASSIEGALSNQPQHF.